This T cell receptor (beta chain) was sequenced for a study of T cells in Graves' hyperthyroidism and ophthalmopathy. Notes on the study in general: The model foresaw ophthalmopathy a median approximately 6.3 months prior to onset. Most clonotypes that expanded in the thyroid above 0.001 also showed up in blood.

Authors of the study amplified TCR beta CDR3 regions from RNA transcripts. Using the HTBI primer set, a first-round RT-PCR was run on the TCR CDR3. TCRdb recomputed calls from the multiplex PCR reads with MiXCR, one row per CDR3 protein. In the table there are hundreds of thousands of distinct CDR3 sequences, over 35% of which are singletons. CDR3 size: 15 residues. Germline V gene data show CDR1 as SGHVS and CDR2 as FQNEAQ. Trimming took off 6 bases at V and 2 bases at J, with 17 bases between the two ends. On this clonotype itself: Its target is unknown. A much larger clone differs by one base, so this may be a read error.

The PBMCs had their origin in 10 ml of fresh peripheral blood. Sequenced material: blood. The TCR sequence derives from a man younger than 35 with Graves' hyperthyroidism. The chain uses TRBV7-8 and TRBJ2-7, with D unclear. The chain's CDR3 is CASSLSETPAYEQYF. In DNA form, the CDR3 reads TGTGCCAGCAGTTTGTCCGAGACCCCCGCCTACGAGCAGTACTTC.